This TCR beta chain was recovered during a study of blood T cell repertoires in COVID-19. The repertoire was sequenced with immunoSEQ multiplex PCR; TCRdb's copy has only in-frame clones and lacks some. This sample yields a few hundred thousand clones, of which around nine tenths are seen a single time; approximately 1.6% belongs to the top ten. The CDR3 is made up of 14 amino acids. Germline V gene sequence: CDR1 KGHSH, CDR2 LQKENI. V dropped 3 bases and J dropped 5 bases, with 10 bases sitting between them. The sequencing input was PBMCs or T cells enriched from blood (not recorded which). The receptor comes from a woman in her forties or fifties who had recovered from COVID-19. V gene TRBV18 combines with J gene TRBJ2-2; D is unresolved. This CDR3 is CASSPASWTGELFF. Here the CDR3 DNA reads TGTGCCAGCTCACCCGCGAGTTGGACCGGGGAGCTGTTTTTT.